This record concerns one TCR beta chain sequence. The data were taken from a study of blood T cell repertoires in COVID-19. Using immunoSEQ multiplex PCR, the repertoire was profiled, and TCRdb retains in-frame clones only, with some absent. The sample yields under 350,000 clones, approximately 88% seen once. This TCR derives from a woman aged 35 to 49 who had recovered from COVID-19. What was sequenced was PBMCs or T cells enriched from blood (not recorded which).

The CDR3 DNA reads as TGTGCCAGCAGCCTCAGGACTAGCGGAATCTACGAGCAGTACTTC. It specifies CASSLRTSGIYEQYF. The chain couples TRBV7-8 to TRBJ2-7; 10 nucleotides match TRBD2. Looked up from germline, CDR1 is SGHVS and CDR2 is FQNEAQ. The CDR3 has 15 residues. Trimming took 5 bases from V and 3 from J; bases not matched to a gene: 7.